A single sample is the source of the 17 T cell receptor beta chains below, sequenced in a study of T cells in Graves' hyperthyroidism and ophthalmopathy. The TCR beta CDR3 regions underwent amplification using RNA transcripts as the source. During a first-round RT-PCR of the TCR CDR3, the HTBI primer set was used. MiXCR was run by TCRdb on the multiplex PCR reads, yielding one entry per CDR3 protein. The sample lists 560,000 or so distinct CDR3 sequences; around 45% were seen once. Sequences were obtained from peripheral blood or thyroid tissue (not recorded which). The receptors here all came from a woman aged 18-29 years with Graves' hyperthyroidism.

The sample holds a few counts of this clonotype. The gene calls are TRBV19 and TRBJ2-7; no clear D. Per the germline V gene, CDR1 is LNHDA and CDR2 is SQIVND (reference sequence). Trimming cost V 9 bases and J 2 bases, with 17 bases left between them. The CDR3 runs 14 residues. The CDR3 DNA reads as TGTGCCAGCAGTTACTCGAGGAGTGCCTACGAGCAGTACTTC. Encoded protein: CASSYSRSAYEQYF.

This clonotype showed up just once. Mismatch with germline at one junction end may stem from a read error. The CDR3 nucleotides are TGTGCCATCAGTGAATGGACAGGGGACTACGGCTACACCTTC. The encoded protein is CAISEWTGDYGYTF. This chain links TRBV10-3 with TRBJ1-2, with 9 bases lining up with TRBD1. The CDR3 is made up of 14 amino acids. From germline, CDR1 is ENHRY and CDR2 SYGVKD.

This clonotype was seen a few times. This chain uses TRBV7-2 with TRBJ1-6, with D tentatively TRBD1 (6 bases). The CDR3 sequence is 16 residues long. V was pared by 5 bases and J by 10 bases, with 21 bases between. Germline CDR1 reads SGHTA; CDR2 reads FQGNSA. CDR3 sequence: CASSLEGTGSLSPLHF. The CDR3 coding sequence is TGTGCCAGCAGCCTCGAAGGAACAGGGAGCCTCTCACCCCTCCACTTT. The full variable domain, in which reference TRBV7-2 and TRBJ1-6 provide the parts outside the CDR3, is GAGVSQSPSNKVTEKGKDVELRCDPISGHTALYWYRQSLGQGLEFLIYFQGNSAPDKSGLPSDRFSAERTGGSVSTLTIQRTQQEDSAVYLCASSLEGTGSLSPLHFGNGTRLTVT.

As to this clonotype: Germline and junction disagree at one end, which may indicate a read error. V is TRBV10-3 and J is TRBJ1-2; D call uncertain. CDR1 and CDR2 from the germline V gene are ENHRY and SYGVKD. The CDR3 sequence is 15 residues long. CDR3 nucleotides: TGTGCCAGCAGTGTGACCTTCCCAGGCTCTTATGGCTACACCTTC. It specifies CASSVTFPGSYGYTF.

This clonotype was counted a few times. The junction departs from germline at one end; a sequencing error may be responsible. The gene calls are TRBV7-2 and TRBJ1-6, with 8 nucleotides matching TRBD1. CDR1 is SGHTA, CDR2 FQGNSA, per germline. The CDR3 has 19 residues. CDR3 amino acids: CASSLVGAGTGGYDSPLHF. The DNA for the CDR3 is TGTGCCAGCAGCTTAGTAGGTGCCGGGACAGGAGGCTATGATTCACCCCTCCACTTT.

This rearrangement joins TRBV12-5 to TRBJ1-1; the D is unclear. V lost 1 base, J lost 0 bases, and 9 bases lay in between. Germline CDR1 is LGHNT and CDR2 is FRNRAP. The CDR3 is 15 residues long. CDR3 sequence: CASGLGLGMNTEAFF. The CDR3 bases are TGTGCTAGTGGTTTGGGTCTGGGAATGAACACTGAAGCTTTCTTT.

There are a few counts of this clonotype. The junction departs from germline at one end; a sequencing error may be responsible. V is TRBV7-6 and J is TRBJ1-1, with D tentatively TRBD1 (5 bases). From germline, CDR1 is SGHVS and CDR2 FNYEAQ. The CDR3 totals 15 residues. The CDR3 DNA reads TGTGCCAGCAGCCAAACGCCTGCAGGGAACGCTGAAGCTTTCTTT. The encoded protein is CASSQTPAGNAEAFF.

In DNA form, the CDR3 reads TGTGCCAGCAGCGAAAACCCAGGGGTTAGCAATCAGCCCCAGCATTTT. Translation: CASSENPGVSNQPQHF. The rearrangement links TRBV7-9 to TRBJ1-5; weak D call: TRBD1 (6 bases). V lost 5 bases to trimming and J lost 0 bases, with 14 bases between them. The length of the CDR3 is 16 residues. Germline CDR1 and CDR2: SEHNR and FQNEAQ (reference sequence). The variable domain in full, with the rest retrieved from reference TRBV7-9 and TRBJ1-5, is DTGVSQNPRHKITKRGQNVTFRCDPISEHNRLYWYRQTLGQGPEFLTYFQNEAQLEKSRLLSDRFSAERPKGSFSTLEIQRTEQGDSAMYLCASSENPGVSNQPQHFGDGTRLSIL.

The chain carries TRBV7-2 and TRBJ1-3; unclear D gene. The germline CDR1 and CDR2 sequences are SGHTA and FQGNSA. Trimming removed 6 bases at V and 1 base at J, with 10 bases between. The CDR3 sequence is 14 residues long. The CDR3 protein is CASRDLGSGNTIYF. The DNA of the CDR3 is TGTGCCAGCAGAGATTTGGGGTCTGGAAACACCATATATTTT.

The chain carries TRBV2 and TRBJ2-7; 7 bases are a match to TRBD1. The V gene's germline CDR1 is SNHLY and CDR2 FYNNEI. The CDR3 totals 12 residues. Trimming took 5 bases from V and 6 from J; bases not matched to a gene: 4. The DNA of the CDR3 is TGTGCCAGCAGTACAGGGGCGATCGAGCAGTACTTC. Its translation is CASSTGAIEQYF.

In its sample, this clonotype was seen a few times. The chain links TRBV14 to TRBJ1-3; the D gene is possibly TRBD1 (5 bases). The CDR3 length is 15 residues. CDR1 is SGHDN, CDR2 FVKESK, per germline. The ends were cut back, 2 bases at V and 0 bases at J, with 8 bases in the middle. CDR3: CASSQLGTSGNTIYF. The DNA for the CDR3 is TGTGCCAGCAGCCAATTAGGGACCTCTGGAAACACCATATATTTT.

This clonotype has a count of ten or more. The chain is built from TRBV2 and TRBJ1-1; tentatively, D is TRBD1 (5 bases). The CDR3 runs 11 residues. Trimming cost V 3 bases and J 6 bases, with 5 bases left between them. CDR1 is SNHLY and CDR2 is FYNNEI in the germline V gene. In DNA form, the CDR3 reads TGTGCCAGCAGTGACAGGGCTGAAGCTTTCTTT. It specifies CASSDRAEAFF.

This clonotype was counted ten times or more. Sequence at one end of the junction differs from germline and may be a read error. The chain is built from TRBV7-2 and TRBJ2-5; TRBD2 matches 9 bases. CDR1 and CDR2 (germline): SGHTA, FQGNSA. The CDR3 covers 13 residues. The chain's CDR3 is CASSLAGKETQYF. CDR3 DNA sequence: TGTGCCAGCAGCCTAGCGGGGAAAGAGACCCAGTACTTC.

V is TRBV10-3 and J is TRBJ2-7, with TRBD1 as a possible D gene (6 bases). V lost 3 bases, J lost 3 bases, and 9 bases lay in between. Germline CDR1 ENHRY, CDR2 SYGVKD. This CDR3 has 13 amino acids. CDR3: CAISEGQNYEQYF. The DNA of the CDR3 is TGTGCCATCAGTGAAGGACAGAACTACGAGCAGTACTTC.

The chain couples TRBV7-3 to TRBJ2-5, with D perhaps assigned TRBD1 or TRBD2 (5 bases each). Germline V CDR1 and CDR2: SGHTA, FQGTGA. This CDR3 comprises 14 residues. The V gene lost 2 bases and the J gene lost 5 bases, with 12 bases spanning the gap. The CDR3: CASSLGSRGETQYF. In DNA form, the CDR3 reads TGTGCCAGCAGCTTAGGTTCGAGGGGCGAGACCCAGTACTTC.

A few counts support this clonotype. V gene TRBV20-1 combines with J gene TRBJ2-7, with TRBD2 matching over 7 bases. CDR3 size: 15 residues. With V trimmed by 1 base and J by 3 bases, 9 bases remained unmatched. Germline-derived CDR1 and CDR2 are DFQATT and SNEGSKA (reference sequence). CDR3 in DNA: TGCAGTGCTAGAGGGCTGACTAGCCCCCACTACGAGCAGTACTTC. Translating it yields CSARGLTSPHYEQYF.

The rearrangement uses TRBV2 and TRBJ2-7, with a tentative D call TRBD1 (6 bases). The CDR3 sequence is 12 residues long. Trimming pared 8 bases from V and 3 bases from J, leaving 11 bases between. Per the germline V gene, CDR1 is SNHLY and CDR2 is FYNNEI. This CDR3 reads CASLSGDYEQYF. The CDR3 bases are TGTGCCAGCCTCTCAGGGGACTACGAGCAGTACTTC.